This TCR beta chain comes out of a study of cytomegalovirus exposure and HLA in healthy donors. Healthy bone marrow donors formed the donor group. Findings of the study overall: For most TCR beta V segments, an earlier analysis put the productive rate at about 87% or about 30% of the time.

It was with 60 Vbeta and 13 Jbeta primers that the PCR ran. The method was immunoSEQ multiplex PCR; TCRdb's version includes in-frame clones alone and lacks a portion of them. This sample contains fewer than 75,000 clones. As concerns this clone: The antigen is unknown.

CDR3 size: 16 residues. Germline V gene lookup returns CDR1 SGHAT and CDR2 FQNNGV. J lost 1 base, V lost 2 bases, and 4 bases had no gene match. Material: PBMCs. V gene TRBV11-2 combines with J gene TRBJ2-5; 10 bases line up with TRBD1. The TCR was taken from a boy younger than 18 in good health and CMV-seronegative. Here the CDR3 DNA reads TGTGCCAGCAGCTTAACGGGACAGGGGACCCAAGAGACCCAGTACTTC. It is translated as CASSLTGQGTQETQYF.